The 2 T cell receptor beta chains given below trace back to one sample, sequenced in a study of blood T cell repertoires in COVID-19 (dated by TCRdb to 2018 to 2021). The library was prepared using the immunoSEQ multiplex PCR assay. TCRdb mirrors the immuneACCESS table, restricted to in-frame sequences. Some clones are absent from its copies; in checked studies, under half trace to an unresolved V gene, and the reason for the others is unknown. For this sample there are about 180,000 clones; 89% appear just once. The leading ten clones occupy roughly 2% of the sample. Sequencing input: peripheral blood. The receptor set was obtained from a man between 18 and 29 years old who had recovered from COVID-19.

V gene TRBV24-1 combines with J gene TRBJ2-1; unclear D gene. Germline V gene lookup returns CDR1 KGHDR and CDR2 SFDVKD. With 0 bases removed from V and 2 bases from J, the gap between germline ends came to 7 bases. The CDR3 sequence is 15 residues long. DNA of the CDR3: TGTGCCACCAGTGATTTGCGGTCCCCCTACAATGAGCAGTTCTTC. Translated: CATSDLRSPYNEQFF.

V is TRBV13 and J is TRBJ2-7; D may be TRBD2 (7 bases). Per the germline V gene, CDR1 is PRHDT and CDR2 is FYEKMQ (reference sequence). This CDR3 has 15 amino acids. V gave up 6 bases and J gave up 1 base, with 16 bases separating them. In nucleotides, the CDR3 is TGTGCCAGCAGGCCGGGGGGCGACTGGTCCTACGAGCAGTACTTC. Its protein product is CASRPGGDWSYEQYF.